This T cell receptor beta chain was obtained from a study of identical twins. This CDR3 has 11 amino acids. Per the germline V gene, CDR1 is DFQATT and CDR2 is SNEGSKA (reference sequence). Carrying unique molecular identifiers, the cDNA also gained a universal primer site through template switching. TCRdb called the 5' RACE reads again in MiXCR, with one record for every CDR3 protein. Here the sample spans 1.5 million to 2 million distinct CDR3 sequences, under 35% being singletons. Healthy Caucasians provided all donations. Regarding this clonotype: Its matching antigen is unknown.

Findings of the study overall: Beta clonotypes that were abundant in cord blood contained fewer insertions, a pattern absent from memory repertoires.

This rearrangement joins TRBV20-1 to TRBJ1-1, with D perhaps matching TRBD1 (6 bases). Input material: cord blood. The clonotype was recovered from a newborn girl in good health. The CDR3 spells CSGQLNTEAFF. CDR3 nucleotides: TGCAGCGGACAGCTCAACACTGAAGCTTTCTTT.